What follows are 24 T cell receptor beta chains derived from one specimen sequenced in a study of T cell responses to AZD1222 COVID-19 vaccine. Data came from immunoSEQ multiplex PCR; TCRdb stores just in-frame clones and leaves some out. The table has about 190,000 clones, about 90% seen once. Sample: peripheral blood, taken on day 0 of MenACWY control vaccination. These receptors all come from an adult in good health.

This chain connects TRBV30 to TRBJ2-3, with D possibly TRBD1 on 6 matching bases. Germline CDR1 reads GTSNPN; CDR2 reads SVGIG (reference sequence). The CDR3 is 13 amino acids. The germline V and J ends were trimmed by 3 bases and 3 bases, with 10 bases remaining between them. The CDR3 protein is CAWRVRGTDTQYF. CDR3 sequence (DNA): TGTGCCTGGAGAGTGAGGGGGACAGATACGCAGTATTTT.

The rearrangement uses TRBV6-2 or TRBV6-3 and TRBJ1-2, with D perhaps TRBD1 (6 bases). V shed 2 bases and J shed 4 bases, with 14 bases lying between them. In germline, CDR1 is MNHEY, CDR2 SVGEGT. The CDR3 spans 15 residues. CDR3 residues: CASSYRTDSGYGYTF. The CDR3 nucleotides are TGTGCCAGCAGTTACCGGACGGACAGCGGCTATGGCTACACCTTC.

This chain uses TRBV19 with TRBJ1-6; no clear D gene. This CDR3 region has 13 residues. The germline CDR1 and CDR2 sequences are LNHDA and SQIVND (reference sequence). V dropped 5 bases and J dropped 13 bases, with 15 bases sitting between them. CDR3: CASSQGPPSPLHF. CDR3 in DNA: TGTGCCAGTAGTCAAGGGCCCCCAAGCCCCCTCCACTTT.

The chain employs TRBV27 and TRBJ1-5, with D perhaps TRBD1 (5 bases). Per the germline V gene, CDR1 is MNHEY and CDR2 is SMNVEV (reference sequence). V lost 2 bases and J lost 6, with 11 bases in between. The CDR3 has 14 residues. This CDR3 is CASSLQAGFQPQHF. For the CDR3, the DNA is TGTGCCAGCAGTTTACAAGCAGGGTTTCAGCCCCAGCATTTT.

The V gene is TRBV9, the J gene TRBJ2-1; D not resolved. The CDR3 length is 13 residues. Looked up from germline, CDR1 is SGDLS and CDR2 is YYNGEE. V shed 4 bases and J shed 4 bases, with 9 bases lying between them. CDR3 DNA: TGTGCCAGCAGCTTCGGAAATTACAATGAGCAGTTCTTC. Translated: CASSFGNYNEQFF.

V is TRBV5-8 and J is TRBJ2-1, with TRBD2 matching 8 bases. Trimming cost V 2 bases and J 6 bases; bases outside gene matches: 7. The germline CDR1 and CDR2 sequences are SGHTS and YDEGEE. The CDR3 is 15 residues long. The CDR3 region has the DNA TGTGCCAGCAGCTTCTGGACTAGCAGCACCAATGAGCAGTTCTTC. Translated: CASSFWTSSTNEQFF.

The chain links TRBV2 to TRBJ2-3; 10 nucleotides agree with TRBD2. V shed 5 bases, J shed 11 bases, and the junction held 7 bases outside the gene matches. CDR3 size: 13 residues. CDR1 and CDR2 (germline): SNHLY, FYNNEI. The chain's CDR3 is CASSYSSGGGQYF. The CDR3 region has the DNA TGTGCCAGCAGTTATTCGAGCGGGGGGGGGCAGTATTTT. Using reference TRBV2 and TRBJ2-3 for the parts outside the CDR3, the full variable domain is EPEVTQTPSHQVTQMGQEVILRCVPISNHLYFYWYRQILGQKVEFLVSFYNNEISEKSEIFDDQFSVERPDGSNFTLKIRSTKLEDSAMYFCASSYSSGGGQYFGPGTRLTVL.

This chain's CDR3 is CASSLRAGRGYTF. DNA for the CDR3: TGTGCCAGCAGTTTACGGGCAGGGAGAGGCTACACCTTC. The V call is TRBV28, the J call TRBJ1-2, with D possibly TRBD1 on 5 matching bases. The CDR3 runs 13 residues. The V end lost 2 bases, the J end lost 8 bases, and 12 bases lay between the germline ends. Germline V gene lookup returns CDR1 MDHEN and CDR2 SYDVKM.

The J gene is TRBJ1-5, the V gene TRBV6-6; TRBD1 agrees at 8 bases. After removal of 6 bases from V and 6 bases from J, the junction contained 7 bases not matched to a gene. Looked up from germline, CDR1 is MNHNY and CDR2 is SVGAGI (reference sequence). This CDR3 has 14 amino acids. The CDR3 here is CASRVDRGSQPQHF. The CDR3 region has the DNA TGTGCCAGCAGGGTCGACAGGGGTAGTCAGCCCCAGCATTTT.

This clone was observed a single time. The chain couples TRBV2 to TRBJ2-3; no firm D call. Germline V gives CDR1 SNHLY, CDR2 FYNNEI. V shed 6 bases and J shed 2 bases, with 15 bases lying between them. The CDR3 consists of 15 residues. CDR3 amino acids: CASSTGPLLTDTQYF. The CDR3 coding sequence is TGTGCCAGCAGCACCGGGCCACTCCTCACAGATACGCAGTATTTT.

The V call is TRBV7-8, the J call TRBJ1-4; 7 nucleotides agree with TRBD1. The CDR3 loop spans 15 amino acids. The V gene end was trimmed by 0 bases and the J gene end by 8 bases; junction bases not matched to a gene: 6. Germline V gene data show CDR1 as SGHVS and CDR2 as FQNEAQ. In nucleotides, the CDR3 is TGTGCCAGCAGCTTAGCCCAGGGGGTCGGAGAAAAACTGTTTTTT. It encodes CASSLAQGVGEKLFF.

V usage is TRBV7-9 and J usage is TRBJ2-7, with D perhaps being TRBD1 or TRBD2 (5 bases each). Germline CDR1 is SEHNR and CDR2 is FQNEAQ (reference sequence). The CDR3 covers 14 residues. The ends were cut back, 4 bases at V and 3 bases at J, with 13 bases in the middle. The CDR3 DNA reads TGTGCCAGCAGCTCCGGGACGGTGAGCTACGAGCAGTACTTC. Amino acids: CASSSGTVSYEQYF. Full variable domain (missing parts from reference TRBV7-9 and TRBJ2-7): DTGVSQNPRHKITKRGQNVTFRCDPISEHNRLYWYRQTLGQGPEFLTYFQNEAQLEKSRLLSDRFSAERPKGSFSTLEIQRTEQGDSAMYLCASSSGTVSYEQYFGPGTRLTVT.

The chain couples TRBV6-1 to TRBJ1-5; 8 positions match TRBD1. The CDR3 is made up of 15 amino acids. Germline assignment: CDR1 MNHNS and CDR2 SASEGT. Trimming cost V 1 base and J 7 bases; bases outside gene matches: 6. The CDR3 spells CASSEVNRGRQPQHF. Written as DNA, the CDR3 is TGTGCCAGCAGTGAAGTAAACAGGGGGAGGCAGCCCCAGCATTTT.

The V gene is TRBV11-2, the J gene TRBJ1-5; D remains ambiguous. The V and J ends lost 1 base and 5 bases respectively, with 9 bases between them. Germline CDR1 is SGHAT and CDR2 is FQNNGV. CDR3 length equals 14 residues. The CDR3 loop is CASSLGGVDQPQHF. Here the CDR3 DNA reads TGTGCCAGCAGCTTAGGGGGAGTCGATCAGCCCCAGCATTTT.

This chain connects TRBV7-2 to TRBJ2-5, with D perhaps being TRBD1 or TRBD2 (5 bases each). With 3 bases removed from V and 5 bases from J, the gap between germline ends came to 10 bases. Looked up from germline, CDR1 is SGHTA and CDR2 is FQGNSA. CDR3 length: 13 amino acids. The CDR3 DNA follows: TGTGCCAGCAGCTTCGGGACCCGGGAGACCCAGTACTTC. It codes for CASSFGTRETQYF.

The gene calls are TRBV30 and TRBJ1-6; 11 bases line up with TRBD1. Germline V CDR1 and CDR2: GTSNPN, SVGIG (reference sequence). The CDR3 has 15 amino acids. V shed 6 bases and J 0 bases; nucleotides not matched to a gene: 1. The CDR3 nucleotides read TGTGCCTGCGGGACAGGGGGCTCCTATAATTCACCCCTCCACTTT. It encodes CACGTGGSYNSPLHF.

DNA for the CDR3: TGTGCCAGTAGTATATGGGACTCCCCCAAGCAGTACTTC. Translated, it gives CASSIWDSPKQYF. This chain uses TRBV19 with TRBJ2-7; a weak D match, TRBD2 (6 bases). Germline V gene data show CDR1 as LNHDA and CDR2 as SQIVND (reference sequence). V lost 2 bases to trimming and J lost 8 bases, with 13 bases between them. CDR3 length equals 13 residues.

This chain joins TRBV5-6 and TRBJ2-7, with 10 positions matching TRBD2. The CDR3 has 15 residues. J gave up 6 bases and V 0 bases, and 6 bases lay outside the gene matches. Germline V gene sequence: CDR1 SGHDT, CDR2 YYEEEE. The CDR3: CASSLEPSGSFEQYF. The DNA of the CDR3 is TGTGCCAGCAGCTTGGAGCCTAGCGGGAGTTTCGAGCAGTACTTC.

This chain uses TRBV25-1 with TRBJ2-7; D is possibly TRBD1 (6 bases). This CDR3 has 14 residues. The ends were cut back, 5 bases at V and 2 bases at J, with 13 bases in the middle. The germline V gene encodes CDR1 MGHDK and CDR2 SYGVNS. The CDR3 DNA follows: TGTGCCAGCAGTTCCCACAGGGCAACCTACGAGCAGTACTTC. This sequence encodes CASSSHRATYEQYF.

The chain carries TRBV15 and TRBJ1-4, with TRBD1 as a possible D gene (5 bases). Germline assignment: CDR1 LNHNV and CDR2 YYDKDF (reference sequence). CDR3 length equals 15 residues. V was clipped by 0 bases and J by 8 bases, with 13 bases between them. CDR3 in DNA: TGTGCCACCAGCAGAGACAGGGCTGGTAACGAAAAACTGTTTTTT. It specifies CATSRDRAGNEKLFF.

DNA of the CDR3: TGCGCCAGCAGCTTGCCGGATACCTACGAGCAGTACTTC. This codes for CASSLPDTYEQYF. V gene TRBV5-1 combines with J gene TRBJ2-7; D gene unclear. Germline lookup yields CDR1 SGHRS and CDR2 YFSETQ. V was trimmed by 1 base and J by 2 bases, leaving 7 bases between them. This CDR3 has 13 residues.

The rearrangement uses TRBV12-3 or TRBV12-4 and TRBJ2-3; no clear D gene. The CDR3 loop spans 11 amino acids. V was shortened by 1 base and J by 9 bases, with 5 bases between the two germline ends. CDR3 sequence reads: CASSLGETQYF. CDR3 bases: TGTGCCAGCAGTTTAGGCGAGACGCAGTATTTT.

This rearrangement joins TRBV28 to TRBJ2-6; 7 bases match TRBD1. This CDR3 has 17 amino acids. Germline V gene lookup returns CDR1 MDHEN and CDR2 SYDVKM. Germline trimming cut 6 bases from V and 0 bases from J; bases unmatched to any gene: 8. This CDR3 is CASRPVDRVSGANVLTF. The CDR3 coding sequence is TGTGCCAGCAGACCCGTCGACAGGGTCTCTGGGGCCAACGTCCTGACTTTC.

V is TRBV11-2 and J is TRBJ2-7; D unresolved. This CDR3 has 12 amino acids. Germline V lookup: CDR1 SGHAT, CDR2 FQNNGV. V was cut by 0 bases and J by 7 bases, with 7 bases left in between. The CDR3 sequence: CASSLEGLEQYF. The CDR3 bases are TGTGCCAGCAGCTTAGAAGGGCTTGAGCAGTACTTC.